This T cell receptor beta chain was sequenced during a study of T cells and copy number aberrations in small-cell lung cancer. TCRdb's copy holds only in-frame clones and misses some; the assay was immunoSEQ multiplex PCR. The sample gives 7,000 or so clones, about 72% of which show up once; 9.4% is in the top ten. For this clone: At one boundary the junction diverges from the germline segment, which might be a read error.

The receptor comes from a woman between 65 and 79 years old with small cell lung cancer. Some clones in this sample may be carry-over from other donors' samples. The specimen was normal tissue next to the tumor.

The DNA of the CDR3 is TGTGCCAGCAGTGGACCGGGACAGGGTGTGGATTTT. As protein: CASSGPGQGVDF. The chain joins TRBV25-1 to TRBJ2-3; 9 nucleotides align to TRBD1. CDR1 MGHDK and CDR2 SYGVNS come from the germline V gene. The CDR3 sequence is 12 residues long. The full variable domain, in which reference TRBV25-1 and TRBJ2-3 provide the parts outside the CDR3, is EADIYQTPRYLVIGTGKKITLECSQTMGHDKMYWYQQDPGMELHLIHYSYGVNSTEKGDLSSESTVSRIRTEHFPLTLESARPSHTSQYLCASSGPGQGVDFGPGTRLTVL.